A single sample gave rise to the 3 T cell receptor beta chains below, sequenced in a study of T cell repertoires in cytomegalovirus infection. These TCRs are of unknown antigen specificity. TCRdb passed the reads through MiXCR, listing each CDR3 protein once. This repertoire shows some 800,000 distinct CDR3 sequences, 25% to 30% found once; its top ten account for about an eighth. Specimen: cultured CD8+ T cells from PBMCs, collected from culture after CMV antigen stimulation. These receptor sequences come from a human donor in good health (CMV status not recorded). Some clones in this sample may be carry-over from other donors' samples.

This chain links TRBV7-3 with TRBJ1-1; the D gene is possibly TRBD1 (6 bases). V was clipped by 5 bases and J by 3 bases, with 13 bases between them. The CDR3 runs 14 residues. Germline CDR1 is SGHTA and CDR2 is FQGTGA. CDR3 nucleotides: TGTGCCAGCAGCCCGGACAGTGGATACACTGAAGCTTTCTTT. This sequence encodes CASSPDSGYTEAFF.

This chain joins TRBV5-1 and TRBJ1-1; 9 positions agree with TRBD1. Germline trimming cut 3 bases from V and 0 bases from J; bases unmatched to any gene: 9. Per germline, CDR1 SGHRS and CDR2 YFSETQ. This CDR3 comprises 17 residues. CDR3 amino acids: CASSWDREIGMNTEAFF. As DNA, the CDR3 is TGCGCCAGCAGCTGGGACAGGGAGATAGGGATGAACACTGAAGCTTTCTTT.

A few counts support this clonotype. V gene TRBV20-1 combines with J gene TRBJ1-2; no clear D. V was pared by 6 bases and J by 3 bases, with 14 bases between. Looked up from germline, CDR1 is DFQATT and CDR2 is SNEGSKA (reference sequence). The CDR3 totals 13 residues. The CDR3, as DNA: TGCAGTGCGCCGACGTCGGAGGACTATGGCTACACCTTC. Translation: CSAPTSEDYGYTF.